The 27 T cell receptor beta chains below were found in one sample sequenced in a study of blood T cells in healthy people across ages. It was with a sample-barcoded 5' primer and a J-beta primer mix that a second PCR of roughly 7 to 12 cycles was run. TCRdb analysed the 5' RACE reads with MiXCR anew, one entry per CDR3 protein. Seen here are 1.8 million or so distinct CDR3 sequences, approximately 40% observed once, and the top ten hold approximately 22%. Source material: blood. These receptors all stem from a human donor in good health.

V and J are TRBV27 and TRBJ2-7; weak D call: TRBD2 (5 bases). Germline V gene lookup returns CDR1 MNHEY and CDR2 SMNVEV (reference sequence). CDR3 length: 14 residues. The V gene lost 4 bases and the J gene lost 3 bases, with 13 bases spanning the gap. For the CDR3, the DNA is TGTGCCAGCAGTTATTCGGGGTATGGCTACGAGCAGTACTTC. Encoded protein: CASSYSGYGYEQYF.

The chain uses TRBV4-2 and TRBJ1-6; 7 nucleotides agree with TRBD1. Germline V gene sequence: CDR1 LGHNA, CDR2 YNFKEQ. The CDR3 consists of 15 residues. The V and J ends lost 4 bases and 7 bases, in that order; junction bases with no gene match: 7. CDR3 nucleotide sequence: TGTGCCAGCAGCCCCCGGCGAGGGGGCAATTCACCCCTCCACTTT. Residues: CASSPRRGGNSPLHF.

The chain combines TRBV12-3 or TRBV12-4 with TRBJ2-1; 9 bases agree with TRBD2. V lost 0 bases to trimming and J lost 9 bases; unmatched junction nucleotides: 6. This CDR3 has 15 amino acids. Written as DNA, the CDR3 is TGTGCCAGCAGTTTAGCGGTATCAGCGGGGGGTGAGCAGTTCTTC. It codes for CASSLAVSAGGEQFF.

The genes are TRBV12-5 and TRBJ1-2; 8 bases are shared with TRBD1. Looked up from germline, CDR1 is LGHNT and CDR2 is FRNRAP. This CDR3 is 14 amino acids long. J gave up 8 bases and V 3 bases, and 8 bases lay outside the gene matches. Here the CDR3 DNA reads TGTGCTAGTGGTTTCGCCCGGACAGGGCAAGGCTACACCTTC. The encoded protein is CASGFARTGQGYTF.

The chain employs TRBV7-8 and TRBJ2-4; D possibly uses TRBD1 or TRBD2 (5 bases each). Gene TRBJ2-7 matches the end of the DNA better, so the J call may be wrong. The CDR3 runs 15 residues. Germline V gives CDR1 SGHVS, CDR2 FQNEAQ. CDR3: CASSPGARVVNEQYF. The CDR3 nucleotides read TGTGCCAGCAGCCCCGGGGCGCGGGTTGTGAACGAGCAGTACTTC.

In this sample, this clonotype turned up a few times. For the CDR3, the DNA is TGTGCCAGCATTTCAGTAGACAGGTCGGGGGGCTACACCTTC. This encodes CASISVDRSGGYTF. The J gene is TRBJ1-2, the V gene TRBV6-5, with D maybe TRBD1 (6 bases). Germline V lookup: CDR1 MNHEY, CDR2 SVGAGI. The V end lost 7 bases, the J end lost 8 bases, and 20 bases lay between the germline ends. The CDR3 covers 14 residues.

The CDR3 DNA reads TGCGCCAGCAGCTCTCCGGGACAGCTCACTGAAGCTTTCTTT. Its translation: CASSSPGQLTEAFF. This chain links TRBV5-1 with TRBJ1-1; 7 bases agree with TRBD1. Germline assignment: CDR1 SGHRS and CDR2 YFSETQ. The V and J ends lost 3 bases and 4 bases, in that order; junction bases with no gene match: 6. This CDR3 spans 14 amino acids.

This clonotype has just one count. The chain carries TRBV3-1 and TRBJ2-3; D is ambiguous. Germline lookup yields CDR1 LGHDT and CDR2 YNNKEL (reference sequence). V lost 4 bases and J 0 bases, leaving 14 bases between the germline ends. CDR3 size: 16 residues. The DNA of the CDR3 is TGTGCCAGCAGCCCCCTCCTCCCAGGTAGCACAGATACGCAGTATTTT. This sequence encodes CASSPLLPGSTDTQYF.

The rearrangement links TRBV14 to TRBJ2-3, with D unresolved. V lost 4 bases and J lost 8, with 10 bases in between. This CDR3 is built from 12 residues. Germline lookup yields CDR1 SGHDN and CDR2 FVKESK. CDR3 loop: CASSPWGSTQYF. The DNA of the CDR3 is TGTGCCAGCAGCCCCTGGGGAAGTACGCAGTATTTT.

This chain connects TRBV29-1 to TRBJ2-3; D not resolved. The CDR3 covers 11 residues. The germline CDR1 and CDR2 sequences are SQVTM and ANQGSEA. Trimming left V 1 base short and J 10 bases short, with 9 bases between. The CDR3 coding sequence is TGCAGCGTTGAAGGAGGCGATGCGCAGTATTTT. It encodes CSVEGGDAQYF.

The chain couples TRBV7-9 to TRBJ1-5; D ambiguous. Germline-derived CDR1 and CDR2 are SEHNR and FQNEAQ (reference sequence). V was pared by 2 bases and J by 7 bases, with 6 bases between. The CDR3 loop spans 12 amino acids. The DNA of the CDR3 is TGTGCCAGCAGCTTAAGGCAACAGCCCCAGCATTTT. This translates into CASSLRQQPQHF.

This clonotype was detected only once. The rearrangement uses TRBV12-3 or TRBV12-4 and TRBJ2-2; D remains unclear. V lost 2 bases and J lost 0, with 7 bases in between. The CDR3 has 15 residues. The CDR3 DNA follows: TGTGCCAGCAGTTTAAACAGAGCGAACACCGGGGAGCTGTTTTTT. Its translation is CASSLNRANTGELFF.

The rearrangement links TRBV5-1 to TRBJ2-4; D unresolved. The J call is uncertain, as TRBJ2-7 better fits the DNA end. This CDR3 contains 14 residues. The germline CDR1 and CDR2 sequences are SGHRS and YFSETQ. CDR3 sequence reads: CASSFGLDTYEQYF. The CDR3 bases are TGCGCCAGCAGCTTCGGCCTAGACACCTACGAGCAGTACTTC.

Only a few counts were recorded for this clonotype. This chain connects TRBV24-1 to TRBJ2-3; no clear D. CDR3 length: 14 amino acids. Germline V CDR1 and CDR2: KGHDR, SFDVKD. Deletions cut 1 base from V and 6 bases from J, with 10 bases between. The chain's CDR3 is CATSDLANDDTQYF. For the CDR3, the DNA is TGTGCCACCAGTGATTTAGCCAACGACGATACGCAGTATTTT.

The gene calls are TRBV7-9 and TRBJ1-1; D not certain. V lost 4 bases and J 5 bases, leaving 8 bases between the germline ends. The CDR3 totals 12 residues. The germline CDR1 and CDR2 sequences are SEHNR and FQNEAQ (reference sequence). The CDR3 sequence: CASSSHSTEAFF. For the CDR3, the DNA is TGTGCCAGCAGCTCCCACTCTACTGAAGCTTTCTTT.

The V call is TRBV7-9, the J call TRBJ1-1; TRBD1 aligns across 8 bases. The V and J ends lost 5 bases and 4 bases, in that order; junction bases with no gene match: 9. The germline gives CDR1 SEHNR, CDR2 FQNEAQ (reference sequence). The CDR3 contains 15 residues. Written as DNA, the CDR3 is TGTGCCAGCAGCGCACTAAACAGGGGGAGCACTGAAGCTTTCTTT. The encoded protein is CASSALNRGSTEAFF.

This clonotype came up a few times. V is TRBV9 and J is TRBJ1-4; D unclear. This CDR3 contains 14 residues. V was clipped by 4 bases and J by 4 bases, with 11 bases between them. Germline assignment: CDR1 SGDLS and CDR2 YYNGEE. The CDR3 DNA reads TGTGCCAGCAGCACCAACAGTTATAATGAAAAACTGTTTTTT. Its translation: CASSTNSYNEKLFF. Based on the CDR3 plus reference TRBV9 and TRBJ1-4, the full variable domain is DSGVTQTPKHLITATGQRVTLRCSPRSGDLSVYWYQQSLDQGLQFLIQYYNGEERAKGNILERFSAQQFPDLHSELNLSSLELGDSALYFCASSTNSYNEKLFFGSGTQLSVL.

CDR3 sequence (DNA): TGCAGCGTTGTATTAGCTTGGTCGAACACTGAAGCTTTCTTT. Translation gives CSVVLAWSNTEAFF. V and J are TRBV29-1 and TRBJ1-1; D ambiguous. The germline gives CDR1 SQVTM, CDR2 ANQGSEA. The CDR3 totals 14 residues. Trimming shortened V by 4 bases and J by 1 base, and 13 bases separated the two germline ends.

The V and J genes are TRBV6-5 and TRBJ1-1, with TRBD1 matching over 9 bases. CDR3 size: 15 residues. CDR1 and CDR2 (germline): MNHEY, SVGAGI. The V segment lost 6 bases and the J segment 7 bases; nucleotides outside the gene matches: 12. In nucleotides, the CDR3 is TGTGCCAGCAGCCAAAGGACAGGGGTATGGGATGAAGCTTTCTTT. This sequence encodes CASSQRTGVWDEAFF.

The chain carries TRBV12-3 or TRBV12-4 and TRBJ2-5; D may be TRBD1 (5 bases). The CDR3 extends over 14 amino acids. V lost 6 bases and J 7 bases, leaving 18 bases between the germline ends. CDR3 sequence reads: CASSLRTGSGTQYF. CDR3 DNA sequence: TGTGCCAGCAGCCTACGAACAGGTTCGGGGACCCAGTACTTC.

This sequence joins TRBV27 and TRBJ1-2; 7 bases agree with TRBD1. CDR3 length: 15 amino acids. The germline gives CDR1 MNHEY, CDR2 SMNVEV (reference sequence). The ends lost 5 bases at V and 4 bases at J; junction bases unmatched: 10. The DNA for the CDR3 is TGTGCCAGCAGTCCCCTGGCGGGACAGATCTATGGCTACACCTTC. It is translated as CASSPLAGQIYGYTF.

The chain employs TRBV6-1 and TRBJ1-5, with D hard to call. Trimming removed 5 bases at V and 9 bases at J, with 20 bases between. This CDR3 has 15 amino acids. Germline V CDR1 and CDR2: MNHNS, SASEGT. The CDR3 region is CASSNPKDRWRPQHF. The CDR3 DNA reads as TGTGCCAGCAGTAACCCCAAGGACCGGTGGCGGCCCCAGCATTTT.

The CDR3 loop reads CASSDSIGTGGSPGELFF. CDR3 nucleotides: TGTGCCAGCAGTGACTCGATCGGGACAGGGGGTTCGCCCGGGGAGCTGTTTTTT. The chain links TRBV6-4 to TRBJ2-2, with TRBD1 matching over 11 bases. Germline values: CDR1 MRHNA, CDR2 SNTAGT. CDR3 size: 18 residues. The J segment lost 6 bases and the V segment lost 0 bases, leaving 9 bases of the junction unmatched.

This chain connects TRBV12-3 or TRBV12-4 to TRBJ2-3; 10 bases line up with TRBD2. CDR3 size: 16 residues. J gave up 5 bases and V 5 bases, and 10 bases lay outside the gene matches. The CDR3 protein is CASSVALAGARDTQYF. DNA for the CDR3: TGTGCCAGCAGTGTCGCCCTAGCGGGGGCCCGAGATACGCAGTATTTT.

This chain joins TRBV4-1 and TRBJ1-1; TRBD1 is a possible D gene (6 bases). Trimming removed 2 bases from V and 3 bases from J, with 19 bases in between. CDR1 is MGHRA, CDR2 YSYEKL, per germline. This CDR3 has 17 amino acids. The CDR3 sequence: CASSQFGGLVIHTEAFF. The CDR3 DNA reads TGCGCCAGCAGCCAATTCGGGGGGCTGGTGATTCACACTGAAGCTTTCTTT.

V and J are TRBV4-3 and TRBJ1-6; 7 bases match TRBD1. Per germline, CDR1 LGHNA and CDR2 YSLEER. This CDR3 region has 14 residues. The V gene end was trimmed by 3 bases and the J gene end by 6 bases; junction bases not matched to a gene: 2. Written as DNA, the CDR3 is TGCGCCAGCAGCCATAGGGACAGTAATTCACCCCTCCACTTT. Translated, it gives CASSHRDSNSPLHF.

J is TRBJ1-2 and V is TRBV5-1; 10 bases are shared with TRBD1. V lost 0 bases, J lost 10 bases, and 9 bases stayed unmatched. Germline V gene lookup returns CDR1 SGHRS and CDR2 YFSETQ. CDR3 size: 15 residues. The CDR3 is CASSLAPGTGADYTF. The CDR3, as DNA: TGCGCCAGCAGCTTGGCCCCCGGGACAGGGGCTGACTACACCTTC.